These T cell receptor beta chains were read from a single sample in a study of T cell changes during pregnancy in multiple sclerosis. Using immunoSEQ multiplex PCR, the repertoire was profiled, and TCRdb retains in-frame clones only, with some absent. The table includes roughly 51,000 clones, approximately 90% detected once. Sequenced material: CD4+ T cells from peripheral blood mononuclear cells, taken after pregnancy. The receptors originated from a female donor in good health, enrolled as a control in a pregnancy study. Each CDR3 is given with its conserved first and last residue. The D gene is left open where the match is weak. Size values are once, few and many counts, or a class for expanded clones, and some rows have none.

V gene	clone size	J gene	D gene	CDR3 DNA	CDR3 protein
TRBV7-2	-	TRBJ1-5	-	TGTGCCAGCAGCTTAGAAGGCGGAACCCAGCATTTT	CASSLEGGTQHF
TRBV30	-	TRBJ2-3	-	TGTGCCTTCTCCAGCACAGATACGCAGTATTTT	CAFSSTDTQYF
TRBV7-9	-	TRBJ1-4	TRBD1	TGTGCCAGCAGCTTAGTCGGACAGGGTGTTACTAATGAAAAACTGTTTTTT	CASSLVGQGVTNEKLFF
TRBV5-4	-	TRBJ2-7	-	TGTGCCAGCAGCTTGGGGGGAGGAACCTACGAGCAGTACTTC	CASSLGGGTYEQYF
TRBV5-1	-	TRBJ2-7	TRBD2	TGCGCCAGCAGCTTAATTGGGGCGGGGGGGACCTACGAGCAGTACTTC	CASSLIGAGGTYEQYF
TRBV27	-	TRBJ2-7	-	TGTGCCAGCAGTCCCACAGGGAGATCCTACGAGCAGTACTTC	CASSPTGRSYEQYF
TRBV20-1	-	TRBJ2-4	TRBD2	TGCAGTGCGGTGACTAGCGAGGCCCAACACTTC	CSAVTSEAQHF
TRBV13	-	TRBJ1-3	TRBD1	TGTGCCAGCAGCTTGGGACAGGGGTCGGGAAACACCATATATTTT	CASSLGQGSGNTIYF
TRBV4-2	-	TRBJ2-4	-	TGTGCCAGCAGCCAAGTTACCGAACTAGCCAAAAACATTCAGTACTTC	CASSQVTELAKNIQYF
TRBV5-6	-	TRBJ2-3	-	TGTGCCAGCAGCGCCCCCGGGACACGCCAACCGGATACGCAGTATTTT	CASSAPGTRQPDTQYF
TRBV5-5	-	TRBJ2-2	-	TGTGCCAGCAGCCGGGGTGGACAGCTGAACACCGGGGAGCTGTTTTTT	CASSRGGQLNTGELFF
TRBV30	-	TRBJ1-2	-	TGTGCCTGGAGATCAGGGTTTGGAGGCTACACCTTC	CAWRSGFGGYTF
TRBV19	-	TRBJ2-3	TRBD2	TGTGCCAGTAGTGTTAGCGGGGGGGCTCCCCCAGATACGCAGTATTTT	CASSVSGGAPPDTQYF
TRBV11-3	-	TRBJ2-1	-	TGTGCCAGCAGCGTAGGAGCCACCTACAATGAGCAGTTCTTC	CASSVGATYNEQFF
TRBV4-3	-	TRBJ1-1	-	TGCGCCAGCAGCCAAGATAATTTTCCAGGGCAAGCTTTCTTT	CASSQDNFPGQAFF
TRBV7-3	few	TRBJ1-1	TRBD1	TGTGCCAGCAGCTCCAACCCCGGTGCAGGGGGCACTGAAGCTTTCTTT	CASSSNPGAGGTEAFF
TRBV7-8	-	TRBJ2-5	TRBD1	TGTGCCAGCAGCATCAGGGGGTCCGGAGAGACCCAGTACTTC	CASSIRGSGETQYF
TRBV6-5	-	TRBJ1-6	TRBD1	TGTGCCATCCAGGGGGCAGAGTATTCACCCCTCCACTTT	CAIQGAEYSPLHF